Only a few counts were recorded for the clone carrying this T cell receptor beta chain. A second about 6 to 12 cycle PCR used barcoded and J-beta primers. Tagging of each cDNA molecule was performed by a template-switch adaptor with 12 random nucleotides. TCRdb re-derived calls from the 5' RACE reads in MiXCR, one entry per CDR3 protein. The table includes some 760,000 distinct CDR3 sequences, around 25% detected once. The sample belongs to a study of blood T cells in healthy people across ages. The germline V gene has CDR1 ENHRY and CDR2 SYGVKD. The V end lost 5 bases, the J end lost 2 bases, and 23 bases lay between the germline ends. CDR3 length: 18 residues. These sequences were also reported in another study, on T cells of mothers and their children. That source notes: It was related mother-child pairs that showed slightly higher overlap than unrelated pairs, without reaching significance. T cell clones that were persistent and microchimeric went undetected.

The source material was blood. This chain uses TRBV10-3 with TRBJ2-3; D is perhaps TRBD1 or TRBD2 (5 bases each). The sequence was collected from a boy between 10 and 17 years old in good health. CDR3 loop: CAISRTLDSKGPTDTQYF. The CDR3 DNA reads TGTGCCATCAGTAGGACTCTAGACTCCAAGGGGCCCACAGATACGCAGTATTTT.